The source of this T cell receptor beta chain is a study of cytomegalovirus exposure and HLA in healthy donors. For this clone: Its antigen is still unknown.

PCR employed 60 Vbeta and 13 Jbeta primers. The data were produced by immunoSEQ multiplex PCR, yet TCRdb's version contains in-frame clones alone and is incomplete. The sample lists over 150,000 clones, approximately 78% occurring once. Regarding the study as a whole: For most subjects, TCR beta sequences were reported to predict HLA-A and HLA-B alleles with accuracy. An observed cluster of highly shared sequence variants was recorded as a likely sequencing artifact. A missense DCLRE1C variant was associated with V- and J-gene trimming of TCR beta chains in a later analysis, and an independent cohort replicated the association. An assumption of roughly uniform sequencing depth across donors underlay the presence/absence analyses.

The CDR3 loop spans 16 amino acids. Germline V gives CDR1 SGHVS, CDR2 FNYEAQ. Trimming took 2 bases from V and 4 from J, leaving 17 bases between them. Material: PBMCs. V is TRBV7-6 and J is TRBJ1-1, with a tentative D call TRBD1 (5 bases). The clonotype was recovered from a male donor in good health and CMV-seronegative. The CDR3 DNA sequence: TGTGCCAGCAGCTTATACGCGGGGCGATTGGCCACTGAAGCTTTCTTT. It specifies CASSLYAGRLATEAFF.